This T cell receptor (beta chain) was captured by sequencing in a study of response to subunit inactivated influenza vaccine. Ten or more counts support this clonotype. What it recognizes is unknown. Study results and caveats: Every seasonal influenza vaccination brings in few new T cells, the authors suggested.

TCRdb ran MiXCR on the RT-PCR reads and lists one entry per CDR3 protein. In the table there are 700,000 to 900,000 distinct CDR3 sequences, roughly 20% of which are singletons. V was shortened by 5 bases and J by 5 bases, with 10 bases between the two germline ends. The germline gives CDR1 SGHTA, CDR2 FQGTGA. CDR3 size: 13 residues. This receptor was taken from a man over 45 who received an inactivated influenza vaccine. Sequenced here: PBMCs from blood, sampled 5 days after vaccination. The rearrangement joins TRBV7-3 to TRBJ2-1; D is ambiguous. CDR3 sequence reads: CASSPGPNNEQFF. CDR3 nucleotides: TGTGCCAGCAGCCCCGGACCTAACAATGAGCAGTTCTTC.